These 11 T cell receptor beta chains share one sample of origin, sequenced in a study of graft-versus-host responses after intestinal transplantation. This table comes from immunoSEQ multiplex PCR, and its TCRdb copy is limited to in-frame clones, with some not included. The repertoire consists of roughly 23,000 clones, with roughly nine tenths occurring once and the leading ten covering around 2%. Material: PBMCs, obtained just under 40 days after intestinal transplant. These receptors were taken from a human patient who received an intestinal transplant, so some T cells may come from the graft donor.

J is TRBJ1-5 and V is TRBV5-6; 7 positions agree with TRBD1. This CDR3 is 17 amino acids long. The ends lost 0 bases at V and 6 bases at J; junction bases unmatched: 12. Looked up from germline, CDR1 is SGHDT and CDR2 is YYEEEE. The DNA of the CDR3 is TGTGCCAGCAGCTTGGCCTCGGAGGGGGCGCTGAGTCAGCCCCAGCATTTT. It encodes CASSLASEGALSQPQHF. Drawing the rest from reference TRBV5-6 and TRBJ1-5, the complete variable domain is DAGVTQSPTHLIKTRGQQVTLRCSPKSGHDTVSWYQQALGQGPQFIFQYYEEEERQRGNFPDRFSGHQFPNYSSELNVNALLLGDSALYLCASSLASEGALSQPQHFGDGTRLSIL.

V usage is TRBV7-3 and J usage is TRBJ2-2; D may be TRBD1 (6 bases). The ends were cut back, 5 bases at V and 6 bases at J, with 13 bases in the middle. Looked up from germline, CDR1 is SGHTA and CDR2 is FQGTGA. The CDR3 length is 14 residues. The CDR3 region is CASSPGTNPGELFF. CDR3 sequence (DNA): TGTGCCAGCAGCCCCGGGACAAATCCCGGGGAGCTGTTTTTT.

The rearrangement uses TRBV7-2 and TRBJ2-5; 11 nucleotides match TRBD2. The DNA end is more similar to TRBJ2-7, so the J call may be wrong. Germline-derived CDR1 and CDR2 are SGHTA and FQGNSA. The CDR3 contains 15 residues. Here the CDR3 DNA reads TGTGCCAGCAGCTTTACTAGCGGGAGCTCCTACGAGCAGTACTTC. This encodes CASSFTSGSSYEQYF.

Notes on this clone: Its ends do not fully match the called genes, so a read error is possible. The chain recombines TRBV4-3 with TRBJ2-5, with D possibly matching TRBD2 (6 bases). Germline V lookup: CDR1 LGHNA, CDR2 YSLEER. The CDR3 covers 14 residues. The CDR3 DNA is TGCGCCAGCAGCCAAGAAGGGCTAGCGAGCGAGCAGCACTTC. Its protein product is CASSQEGLASEQHF.

The chain couples TRBV28 to TRBJ1-5, with D maybe TRBD1 (5 bases). Germline V gives CDR1 MDHEN, CDR2 SYDVKM. V gave up 8 bases and J gave up 1 base, with 18 bases separating them. The length of the CDR3 is 16 residues. As DNA, the CDR3 is TGTGCCAGCCTTCCCGGCGGGGCATTAAGCAATCAGCCCCAGCATTTT. It codes for CASLPGGALSNQPQHF.

This chain joins TRBV10-3 and TRBJ2-5; D uncertain. Germline assignment: CDR1 ENHRY and CDR2 SYGVKD. The length of the CDR3 is 16 residues. V was cut by 3 bases and J by 0 bases, with 14 bases left in between. Here the CDR3 reads CAISDKTLPYQETQYF. For the CDR3, the DNA is TGTGCCATCAGTGACAAGACCCTCCCGTACCAAGAGACCCAGTACTTC.

V usage is TRBV27 and J usage is TRBJ2-7; D ambiguous. In germline, CDR1 is MNHEY, CDR2 SMNVEV (reference sequence). The CDR3 spans 18 residues. V shed 1 base and J shed 0 bases, with 19 bases lying between them. The CDR3 region is CASSLYGPGRVNSYEQYF. CDR3 in DNA: TGTGCCAGCAGTTTATATGGCCCGGGTAGGGTAAACTCCTACGAGCAGTACTTC.

The chain recombines TRBV4-1 with TRBJ2-7; 9 nucleotides line up with TRBD2. In germline, CDR1 is MGHRA, CDR2 YSYEKL. J gave up 2 bases and V 1 base, and 0 bases lay outside the gene matches. This CDR3 region has 14 residues. Here the CDR3 DNA reads TGCGCCAGCAGCCAAGGGACTAGCGCCTACGAGCAGTACTTC. Protein sequence: CASSQGTSAYEQYF.

The V call is TRBV7-6, the J call TRBJ2-7; D is uncertain. The CDR3 has 13 amino acids. The germline V and J ends were trimmed by 1 base and 3 bases, with 7 bases remaining between them. Germline loops: CDR1 SGHVS, CDR2 FNYEAQ. CDR3 in amino acids: CASSLEHRYEQYF. CDR3 coding DNA: TGTGCCAGCAGCTTAGAACATCGCTACGAGCAGTACTTC.

This CDR3 is CASREFAGALYNEQFF. The CDR3 nucleotides are TGTGCCAGCAGAGAATTTGCGGGAGCTCTCTACAATGAGCAGTTCTTC. The chain carries TRBV6-6 and TRBJ2-1, with TRBD2 identical over 7 bases. The germline gives CDR1 MNHNY, CDR2 SVGAGI (reference sequence). This CDR3 spans 16 amino acids. V was clipped by 6 bases and J by 3 bases; unmatched bases: 11.

V gene TRBV10-1 combines with J gene TRBJ1-2; the D is unclear. The V and J ends lost 4 bases and 4 bases respectively, with 22 bases between them. This CDR3 comprises 17 residues. Looked up from germline, CDR1 is WNHNN and CDR2 is SYGVQD (reference sequence). Here the CDR3 reads CASSGRLRSRKIYGYTF. The CDR3 DNA is TGCGCCAGCAGTGGCCGCCTAAGATCGCGAAAGATCTATGGCTACACCTTC.